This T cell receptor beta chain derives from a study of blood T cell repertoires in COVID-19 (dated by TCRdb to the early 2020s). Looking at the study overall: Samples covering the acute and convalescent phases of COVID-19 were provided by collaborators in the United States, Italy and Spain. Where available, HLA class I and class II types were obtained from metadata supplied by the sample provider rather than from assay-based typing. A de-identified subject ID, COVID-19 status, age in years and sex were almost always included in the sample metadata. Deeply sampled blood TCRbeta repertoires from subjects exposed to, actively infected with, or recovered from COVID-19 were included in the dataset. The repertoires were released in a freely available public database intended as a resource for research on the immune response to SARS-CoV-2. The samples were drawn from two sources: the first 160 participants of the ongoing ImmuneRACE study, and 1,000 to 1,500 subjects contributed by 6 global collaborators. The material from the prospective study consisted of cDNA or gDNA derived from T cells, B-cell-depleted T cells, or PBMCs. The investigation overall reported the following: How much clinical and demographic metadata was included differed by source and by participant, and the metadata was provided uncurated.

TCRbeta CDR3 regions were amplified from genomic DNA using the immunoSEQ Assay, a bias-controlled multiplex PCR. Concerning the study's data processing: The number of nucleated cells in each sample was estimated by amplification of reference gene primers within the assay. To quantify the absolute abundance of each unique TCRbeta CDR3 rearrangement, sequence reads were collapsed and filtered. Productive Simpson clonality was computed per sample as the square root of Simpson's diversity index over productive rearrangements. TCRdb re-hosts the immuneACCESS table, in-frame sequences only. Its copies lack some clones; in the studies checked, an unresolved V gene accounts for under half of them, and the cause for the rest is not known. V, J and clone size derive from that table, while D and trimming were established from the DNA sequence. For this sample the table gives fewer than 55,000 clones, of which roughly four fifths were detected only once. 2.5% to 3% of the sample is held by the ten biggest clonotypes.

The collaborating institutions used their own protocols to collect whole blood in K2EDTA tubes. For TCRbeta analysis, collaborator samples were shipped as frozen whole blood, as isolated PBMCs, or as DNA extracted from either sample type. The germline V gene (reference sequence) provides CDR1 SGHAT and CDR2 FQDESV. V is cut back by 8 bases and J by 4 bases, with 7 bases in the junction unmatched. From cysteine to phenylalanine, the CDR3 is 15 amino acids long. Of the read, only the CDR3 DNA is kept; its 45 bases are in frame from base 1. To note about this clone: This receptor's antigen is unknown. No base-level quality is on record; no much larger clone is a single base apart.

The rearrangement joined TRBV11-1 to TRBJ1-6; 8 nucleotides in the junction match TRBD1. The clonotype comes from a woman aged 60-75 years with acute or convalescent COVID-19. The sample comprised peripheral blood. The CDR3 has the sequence CASAPGTGYNSPLHF. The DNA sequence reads TGTGCCAGCGCACCCGGGACAGGATATAATTCACCCCTCCACTTT.